Listed below are T cell receptor beta chains from one sample, sequenced in a study of T-cell reconstitution after alpha-beta-depleted transplantation in children. TCRdb reanalysed the PCR reads using MiXCR and keeps one entry per CDR3 protein. The profile shows about 980,000 distinct CDR3 sequences, roughly 31% of them singletons. This material consisted of PBMCs, mostly from graft donor cells, taken 360 days after TCRalphabeta/CD19-depleted stem cell transplant. The receptors stem from a boy in the first two years of life who had a stem cell transplant for SCID, so the T cells may come from the graft donor. Each CDR3 is given without its conserved first and last residue. The order of the fields is V gene, J gene, clone size, CDR3 length, CDR3 protein. Some rows mark clone size as missing; the rest say once, few, many or name a class of expanded clone.

TRBV11-2	TRBJ1-5	.	10	ASSLEPGSQH
TRBV5-5	TRBJ2-3	.	13	ASSLARDFTDTQY
TRBV10-3	TRBJ2-2	.	13	AISESGADTGELF
TRBV2	TRBJ1-1	.	10	ASSVRDTEAF
TRBV20-1	TRBJ1-6	few	13	SASRPDSYNSPLH
TRBV12-1	TRBJ2-3	.	14	ASSFGGGGGTDTQY
TRBV5-1	TRBJ2-5	few	15	ASSFPPGRGGQETQY
TRBV11-2	TRBJ2-2	.	16	ASSEWTSVTLMAGELF
TRBV9	TRBJ1-1	few	11	ASSVGSATEAF
TRBV20-1	TRBJ2-2	few	11	SARARGLGELF
TRBV10-2	TRBJ2-3	.	11	ASSEAGGGTQY
TRBV5-1	TRBJ1-4	.	12	ASSQGQALEKLF
TRBV5-1	TRBJ2-1	.	15	ASSLEGSGGIYNEQF
TRBV3-1	TRBJ2-5	.	16	ASSQGAWGLGIQETQY
TRBV20-1	TRBJ2-5	few	10	SAHGSQETQY
TRBV9	TRBJ2-7	.	14	ASSGGIDRGPREQY
TRBV28	TRBJ2-2	.	15	ASSSRLAGGNTGELF
TRBV2	TRBJ2-7	.	11	ASSSYTGTGSS
TRBV12-3/TRBV12-4	TRBJ1-2	.	11	ASSMRGTYGYT
TRBV5-5	TRBJ1-1	few	12	ASSHGTGGTEAF
TRBV4-3	TRBJ2-1	.	14	ASSQHTSGVYNEQF
TRBV7-8	TRBJ2-7	.	15	ASSLMLLAGGPYEQY
TRBV2	TRBJ2-7	.	13	ASSKLAGGSYEQY
TRBV20-1	TRBJ2-1	few	14	SARLIGMGYHNEQF
TRBV24-1	TRBJ2-4	.	13	ATSDYSDGKNIQY
TRBV20-1	TRBJ2-3	.	12	SAPGGVVPDTQY
TRBV12-3/TRBV12-4	TRBJ2-7	.	9	ASSITYEQY
TRBV14	TRBJ1-1	.	11	ASSQMGAIEAF
TRBV5-1	TRBJ1-1	.	16	ASSLHPRQGERYTEAF
TRBV6-5	TRBJ2-7	.	11	ASSYGSGYEQY
TRBV25-1	TRBJ2-7	few	13	ASSESGVPSYEQY
TRBV6-5	TRBJ1-2	few	13	ASSHPWGQGLSYT
TRBV4-2	TRBJ2-3	few	16	ASSSSVAGGLGTDTQY
TRBV12-3/TRBV12-4	TRBJ2-3	.	16	ASSFGQAILGLTDTQY
TRBV5-1	TRBJ2-1	few	13	ASSYTGGAGNEQF
TRBV29-1	TRBJ2-5	.	13	SVEPWGGAMWTQY
TRBV12-3/TRBV12-4	TRBJ1-1	.	13	ASSFGGAVNTEAF
TRBV5-1	TRBJ2-1	.	11	ASSFHWGNEQF
TRBV29-1	TRBJ2-7	few	10	SSQGALGEQY
TRBV28	TRBJ2-3	few	12	ASSNNRETDTQY
TRBV6-1	TRBJ1-6	.	15	ASSPTPGNPNRSPLH
TRBV12-3/TRBV12-4	TRBJ2-5	many	11	ASTTGAQETQY
TRBV2	TRBJ1-6	.	12	ASRAPETRQEML
TRBV5-1	TRBJ1-5	few	14	ASSPRQVLGNQPQH
TRBV30	TRBJ2-7	few	13	AWSVVKVAGGTKY
TRBV7-3	TRBJ2-1	.	14	ASSKRGGSSYNEQF
TRBV5-1	TRBJ2-1	many	13	ASTPGTGQYNEQF
TRBV10-3	TRBJ2-7	.	14	AISESKGGWSYEQY
TRBV20-1	TRBJ2-1	.	14	SVKQLAGSSYNEQF
TRBV12-3/TRBV12-4	TRBJ2-7	many	10	ASSPRTYEQY
TRBV20-1	TRBJ1-6	few	14	SARVGRAGGETPLH
TRBV6-5	TRBJ1-2	few	12	ASSYSDSLYGYT
TRBV9	TRBJ2-7	.	12	ASGGALPIEEQY
TRBV14	TRBJ1-2	.	12	ASSLSQGPHGYT
TRBV28	TRBJ1-2	few	14	ASTQRGRILSGGYT